The clone carrying this T cell receptor beta chain was observed a handful of times. The data originate from a study of cytomegalovirus exposure and HLA in healthy donors. About the study: Of 398 genotyped donors, approximately 80% clustered with self-reported Caucasian donors.

Germline V lookup: CDR1 SEHNR, CDR2 FQNEAQ (reference sequence). The CDR3 has 15 amino acids. Vbeta (60) and Jbeta (13) primers were used in the PCR. As originally analysed: Later, an analysis found about 83 million unique TCR beta chains, and roughly 9.9 million of these were shared. The assay was immunoSEQ multiplex PCR, and TCRdb's table has in-frame clones only and misses some. That table supplies the V and J calls and clone size; D and trimming were determined from the DNA. The sample contains about 62,000 clones, around four fifths of which appear only once. The origin of this receptor is a man between 40 and 49 years old in good health and CMV-seronegative. J is TRBJ2-5 and V is TRBV7-9; D is perhaps TRBD2 (6 bases). The DNA end is more similar to TRBJ2-7, so the J call may be wrong. Source material: PBMCs. The CDR3 sequence: CASSPPSTRLYEQYF. Here the CDR3 DNA reads TGTGCCAGCAGCCCCCCATCGACTAGGCTCTACGAGCAGTACTTC.